A single sample gave rise to the 7 T cell receptor beta chains below, sequenced in a study of shared clonotypes between healthy human individuals (dated by TCRdb to about 2020). Libraries were prepared through the immunoSEQ multiplex PCR assay. Entries here come from immuneACCESS through TCRdb and include only in-frame sequences with V and J called. Some clones fail to appear in such tables; in the studies checked, an unresolved V gene covers under half of the shortfall, and the cause of the remainder is unknown. The sample has over 850,000 clones on record, approximately 80% of them singletons. The top ten hold more than 0.55% of the sample. The sequenced sample was memory CD4+ T cells from PBMCs. This specimen's cell subset or site label, interpreted: CD45RA-negative fraction. The receptors come from a man aged 18 to 29 in good health. Some clones in this sample may be carry-over from other donors' samples.

The V and J genes are TRBV11-2 and TRBJ2-3; D is undetermined. This CDR3 is built from 14 residues. Trimming shortened V by 2 bases and J by 0 bases, and 6 bases separated the two germline ends. CDR1 SGHAT and CDR2 FQNNGV come from the germline V gene. The chain's CDR3 is CASSLTLSTDTQYF. CDR3 bases: TGTGCCAGCAGCTTAACCCTTAGCACAGATACGCAGTATTTT.

As for this clone: Other DNA sequences in the sample encode the same CDR3. The genes are TRBV5-1 and TRBJ2-1; no reliable D call. Germline V gene data show CDR1 as SGHRS and CDR2 as YFSETQ. V shed 0 bases and J shed 3 bases, with 7 bases lying between them. This CDR3 comprises 14 residues. This CDR3 reads CASSLVQVYNEQFF. Here the CDR3 DNA reads TGCGCCAGCAGCTTGGTCCAGGTCTACAATGAGCAGTTCTTC. The full variable domain, its missing parts supplied by reference TRBV5-1 and TRBJ2-1, is KAGVTQTPRYLIKTRGQQVTLSCSPISGHRSVSWYQQTPGQGLQFLFEYFSETQRNKGNFPGRFSGRQFSNSRSEMNVSTLELGDSALYLCASSLVQVYNEQFFGPGTRLTVL.

The sample holds many counts of this clone. At the DNA level, this CDR3 is encoded by other sequences in the same sample as well. The V gene is TRBV2, the J gene TRBJ1-4; 7 bases match TRBD1. The CDR3 length is 14 residues. V trimming: 6 bases; J trimming: 10 bases; junction bases outside the gene matches: 11. CDR1 is SNHLY and CDR2 is FYNNEI in the germline V gene. The CDR3 spells CASSGGQAWGKLFF. CDR3 DNA: TGTGCCAGCAGCGGAGGACAGGCTTGGGGAAAACTGTTTTTT.

The genes are TRBV6-1 and TRBJ2-1, with TRBD1 matching 7 bases. The CDR3 contains 13 residues. Germline CDR1 is MNHNS and CDR2 is SASEGT. V shed 4 bases, J shed 9 bases, and the junction held 6 bases outside the gene matches. The CDR3 spells CASSVDRDGEQFF. The CDR3 DNA reads TGTGCCAGCAGTGTCGACAGGGACGGTGAGCAGTTCTTC.

The chain couples TRBV7-8 to TRBJ2-7; D possibly corresponds to TRBD2 (5 bases). Trimming shortened V by 4 bases and J by 6 bases, and 10 bases separated the two germline ends. This CDR3 comprises 12 residues. Germline CDR1 SGHVS, CDR2 FQNEAQ. The CDR3 DNA reads TGTGCCAGCAGCTCGAGGGTCGGCGAGCAGTACTTC. It is translated as CASSSRVGEQYF.

The chain has TRBV7-2 and TRBJ1-4; D is possibly TRBD1 (5 bases). Germline V gene sequence: CDR1 SGHTA, CDR2 FQGNSA. V lost 7 bases and J 7 bases, leaving 19 bases between the germline ends. The CDR3 consists of 15 residues. The CDR3 here is CASTLAGTGAEKLFF. As DNA, the CDR3 is TGTGCCAGCACCCTAGCTGGGACCGGCGCTGAAAAACTGTTTTTT.

This chain uses TRBV6-5 with TRBJ1-2; TRBD1 matches at 9 bases. Germline values: CDR1 MNHEY, CDR2 SVGAGI. V gave up 6 bases and J gave up 7 bases; unmatched junction bases: 6. The length of the CDR3 is 13 residues. The CDR3: CASSLGQGLGYTF. The CDR3 coding sequence is TGTGCCAGCAGCCTGGGACAGGGTCTTGGCTACACCTTC.